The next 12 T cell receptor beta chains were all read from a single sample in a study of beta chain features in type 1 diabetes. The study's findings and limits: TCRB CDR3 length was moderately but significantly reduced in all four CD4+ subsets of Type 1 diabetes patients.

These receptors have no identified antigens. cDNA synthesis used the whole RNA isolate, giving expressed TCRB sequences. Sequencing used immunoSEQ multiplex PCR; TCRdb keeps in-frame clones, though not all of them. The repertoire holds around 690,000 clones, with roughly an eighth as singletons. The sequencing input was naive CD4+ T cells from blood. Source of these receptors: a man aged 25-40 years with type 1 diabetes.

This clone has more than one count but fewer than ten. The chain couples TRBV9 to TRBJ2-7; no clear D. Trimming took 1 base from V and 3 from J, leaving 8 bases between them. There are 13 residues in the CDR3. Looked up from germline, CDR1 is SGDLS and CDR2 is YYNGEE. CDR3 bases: TGTGCCAGCAGCGTAAACCCGAACTACGAGCAGTACTTC. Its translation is CASSVNPNYEQYF.

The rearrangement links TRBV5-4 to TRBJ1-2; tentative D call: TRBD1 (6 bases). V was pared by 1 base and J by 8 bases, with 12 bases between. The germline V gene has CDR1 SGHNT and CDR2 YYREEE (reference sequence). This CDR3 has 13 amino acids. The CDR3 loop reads CASSLSGVEGYTF. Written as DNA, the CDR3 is TGTGCCAGCAGCTTGTCAGGGGTTGAGGGCTACACCTTC.

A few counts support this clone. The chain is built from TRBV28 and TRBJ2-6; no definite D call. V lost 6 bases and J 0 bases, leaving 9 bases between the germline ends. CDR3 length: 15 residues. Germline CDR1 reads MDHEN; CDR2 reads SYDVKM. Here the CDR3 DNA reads TGTGCCAGCAGCTTCGGTTTCTCTGGGGCCAACGTCCTGACTTTC. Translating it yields CASSFGFSGANVLTF.

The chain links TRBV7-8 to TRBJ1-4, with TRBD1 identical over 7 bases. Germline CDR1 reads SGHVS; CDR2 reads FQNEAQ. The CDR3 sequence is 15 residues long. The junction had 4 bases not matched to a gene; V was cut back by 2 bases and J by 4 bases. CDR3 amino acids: CASSLMGQINEKLFF. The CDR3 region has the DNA TGTGCCAGCAGCTTAATGGGACAGATTAATGAAAAACTGTTTTTT.

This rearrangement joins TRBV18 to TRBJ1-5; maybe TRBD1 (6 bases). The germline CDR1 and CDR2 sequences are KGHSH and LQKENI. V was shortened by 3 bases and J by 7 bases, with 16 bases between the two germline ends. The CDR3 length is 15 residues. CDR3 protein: CASSPLQGAEQPQHF. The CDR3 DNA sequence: TGTGCCAGCTCACCCCTACAGGGAGCGGAGCAGCCCCAGCATTTT.

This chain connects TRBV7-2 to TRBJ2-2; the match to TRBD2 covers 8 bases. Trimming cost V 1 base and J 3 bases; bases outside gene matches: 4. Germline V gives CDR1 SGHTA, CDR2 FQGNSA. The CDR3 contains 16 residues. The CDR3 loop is CASSLVRGAYTGELFF. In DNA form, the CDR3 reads TGTGCCAGCAGCTTAGTGCGGGGGGCCTACACCGGGGAGCTGTTTTTT.

The CDR3 nucleotides are TGTGCCAGCAGCTTAGGACCCCAGCCAACTAACTATGGCTACACCTTC. Protein sequence: CASSLGPQPTNYGYTF. The rearrangement uses TRBV7-6 and TRBJ1-2; D not certain. The CDR3 is made up of 16 amino acids. Trimming pared 1 base from V and 0 bases from J, leaving 12 bases between. Germline values: CDR1 SGHVS, CDR2 FNYEAQ.

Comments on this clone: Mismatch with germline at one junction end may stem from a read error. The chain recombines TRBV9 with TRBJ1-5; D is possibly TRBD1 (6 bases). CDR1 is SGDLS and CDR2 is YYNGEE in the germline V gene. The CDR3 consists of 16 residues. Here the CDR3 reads CASSPLKSLGLRGSDF. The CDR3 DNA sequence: TGTGCCAGCAGCCCTCTAAAAAGTCTCGGACTCAGGGGTTCGGATTTT.

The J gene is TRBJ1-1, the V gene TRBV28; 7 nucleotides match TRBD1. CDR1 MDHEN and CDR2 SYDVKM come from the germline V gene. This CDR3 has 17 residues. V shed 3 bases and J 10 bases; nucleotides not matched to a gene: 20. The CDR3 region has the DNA TGTGCCAGCAGTTTCGCACAGGGGATATACCCCGGAAAAAGAGCTTTCTTT. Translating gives CASSFAQGIYPGKRAFF. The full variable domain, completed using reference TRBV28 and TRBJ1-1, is DVKVTQSSRYLVKRTGEKVFLECVQDMDHENMFWYRQDPGLGLRLIYFSYDVKMKEKGDIPEGYSVSREKKERFSLILESASTNQTSMYLCASSFAQGIYPGKRAFFGQGTRLTVV.

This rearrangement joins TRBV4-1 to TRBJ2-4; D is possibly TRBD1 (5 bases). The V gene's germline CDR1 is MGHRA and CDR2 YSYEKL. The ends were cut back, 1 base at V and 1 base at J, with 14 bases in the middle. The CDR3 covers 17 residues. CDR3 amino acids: CASSQVVQGAAKNIQYF. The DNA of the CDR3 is TGCGCCAGCAGCCAAGTCGTTCAGGGTGCTGCCAAAAACATTCAGTACTTC.

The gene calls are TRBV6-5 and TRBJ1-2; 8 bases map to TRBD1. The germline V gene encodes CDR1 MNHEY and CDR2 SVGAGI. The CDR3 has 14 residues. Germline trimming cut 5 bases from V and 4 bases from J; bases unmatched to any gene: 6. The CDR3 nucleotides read TGTGCCAGCAGTGACGACAGGGGTAGCTATGGCTACACCTTC. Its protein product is CASSDDRGSYGYTF.

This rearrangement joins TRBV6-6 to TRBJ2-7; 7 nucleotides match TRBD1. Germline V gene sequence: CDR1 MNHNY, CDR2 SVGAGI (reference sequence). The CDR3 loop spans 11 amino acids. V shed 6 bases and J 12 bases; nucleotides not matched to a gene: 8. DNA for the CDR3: TGTGCCAGCAGCTTAGACAGGGCCATGTACTTC. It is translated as CASSLDRAMYF.